A selection of T cell receptor beta chains follows, all from one sample in a study of control samples from healthy donors and cancer patients. Method: immunoSEQ multiplex PCR; TCRdb's copy keeps in-frame clones and lacks some. The table has tens of thousands of clones, 84% seen once. Input material: PBMCs. These receptors were obtained from a woman in her 50s with lung cancer. CDR3s include the opening cysteine and the closing phenylalanine or tryptophan. A D gene is named only where the DNA matches it firmly. Clone sizes are given selectively: once, few, many, or a class where the clone is expanded.

clone_size: NA
j_call: TRBJ2-2
cdr3_length: 15
d_call: NA
v_call: TRBV4-2
cdr3_aa: CASSQDRGAPEELFF
cdr3_nt: TGTGCCAGCAGCCAAGACCGGGGGGCACCCGAAGAGCTGTTTTTT

clone_size: once
j_call: TRBJ1-2
cdr3_length: 13
d_call: NA
v_call: TRBV7-2
cdr3_aa: CASSSPQRRGYTF
cdr3_nt: TGTGCCAGCAGCTCCCCCCAGAGAAGGGGCTACACCTTC

clone_size: NA
j_call: TRBJ1-1
cdr3_length: 12
d_call: NA
v_call: TRBV24-1
cdr3_aa: CATSDVGLRAFF
cdr3_nt: TGTGCCACCAGTGATGTAGGACTAAGGGCTTTCTTT

clone_size: NA
j_call: TRBJ2-2
cdr3_length: 18
d_call: NA
v_call: TRBV5-1
cdr3_aa: CASSLKGLGLTNTGELFF
cdr3_nt: TGCGCCAGCAGCTTGAAGGGACTGGGGCTGACGAACACCGGGGAGCTGTTTTTT

clone_size: few
j_call: TRBJ2-7
cdr3_length: 13
d_call: NA
v_call: TRBV18
cdr3_aa: CASSPGQSYEQYF
cdr3_nt: TGTGCCAGCTCACCCGGACAGTCGTACGAGCAGTACTTC

clone_size: NA
j_call: TRBJ2-2
cdr3_length: 14
d_call: NA
v_call: TRBV7-7
cdr3_aa: CASRTGLNTGELFF
cdr3_nt: TGTGCCAGCAGGACAGGACTAAACACCGGGGAGCTGTTTTTT

clone_size: NA
j_call: TRBJ2-1
cdr3_length: 13
d_call: NA
v_call: TRBV11-3
cdr3_aa: CASSLERGGEQFF
cdr3_nt: TGTGCCAGCAGCTTAGAACGGGGCGGGGAGCAGTTCTTC

clone_size: NA
j_call: TRBJ1-1
cdr3_length: 15
d_call: NA
v_call: TRBV21-1
cdr3_aa: CASSTRQGAHTEAFF
cdr3_nt: TGTGCCAGCAGCACCCGACAGGGGGCGCATACTGAAGCTTTCTTT

clone_size: NA
j_call: TRBJ1-1
cdr3_length: 15
d_call: NA
v_call: TRBV6-5
cdr3_aa: CASSYYRTLNTEAFF
cdr3_nt: TGTGCCAGCAGTTATTACAGGACCCTGAACACTGAAGCTTTCTTT

clone_size: NA
j_call: TRBJ2-6
cdr3_length: 15
d_call: NA
v_call: TRBV28
cdr3_aa: CASIQGNTGANVLTF
cdr3_nt: TGTGCCAGCATCCAGGGGAATACTGGGGCCAACGTCCTGACTTTC

clone_size: NA
j_call: TRBJ2-1
cdr3_length: 13
d_call: NA
v_call: TRBV27
cdr3_aa: CASRRQSYNEQFF
cdr3_nt: TGTGCCAGCCGACGTCAGTCCTACAATGAGCAGTTCTTC